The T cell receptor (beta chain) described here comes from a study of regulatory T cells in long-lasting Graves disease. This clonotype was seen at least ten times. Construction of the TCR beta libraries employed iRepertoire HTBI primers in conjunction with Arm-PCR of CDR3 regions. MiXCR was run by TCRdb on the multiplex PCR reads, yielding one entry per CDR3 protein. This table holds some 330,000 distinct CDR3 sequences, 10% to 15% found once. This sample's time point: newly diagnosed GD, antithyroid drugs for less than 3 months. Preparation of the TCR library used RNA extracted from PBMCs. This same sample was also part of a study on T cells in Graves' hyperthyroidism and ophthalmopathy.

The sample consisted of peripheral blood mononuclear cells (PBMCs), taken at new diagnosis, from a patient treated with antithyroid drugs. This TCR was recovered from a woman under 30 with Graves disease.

CDR3 sequence (DNA): TGCAGTGCTTACCCGGGACTCTTCGCCAATGAGCAGTTCTTC. Protein sequence: CSAYPGLFANEQFF. The chain combines TRBV20-1 with TRBJ2-1; possibly TRBD2 for D (6 bases). The CDR3 loop spans 14 amino acids. V lost 5 bases, J lost 6 bases, and 17 bases lay in between. Germline-derived CDR1 and CDR2 are DFQATT and SNEGSKA (reference sequence).